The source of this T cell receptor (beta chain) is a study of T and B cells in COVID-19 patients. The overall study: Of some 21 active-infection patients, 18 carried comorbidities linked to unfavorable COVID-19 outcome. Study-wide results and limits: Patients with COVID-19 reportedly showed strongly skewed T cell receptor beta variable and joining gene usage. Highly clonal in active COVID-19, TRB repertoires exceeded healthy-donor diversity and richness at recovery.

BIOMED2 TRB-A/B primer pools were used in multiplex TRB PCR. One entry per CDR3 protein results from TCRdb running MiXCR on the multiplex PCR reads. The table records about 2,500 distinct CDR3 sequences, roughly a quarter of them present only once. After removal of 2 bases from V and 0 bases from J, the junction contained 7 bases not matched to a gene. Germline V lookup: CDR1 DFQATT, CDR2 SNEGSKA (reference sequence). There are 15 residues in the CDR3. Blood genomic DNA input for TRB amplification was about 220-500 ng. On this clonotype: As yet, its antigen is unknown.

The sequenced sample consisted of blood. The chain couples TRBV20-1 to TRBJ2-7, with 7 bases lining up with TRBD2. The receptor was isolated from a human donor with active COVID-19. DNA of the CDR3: TGCAGTGCTAGAACCGGCGGGAGTCCCTCCTACGAGCAGTACTTC. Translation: CSARTGGSPSYEQYF.